Detailed here is one T cell receptor beta chain. This CDR3 has 10 amino acids. V was cut by 8 bases and J by 3 bases, with 5 bases left in between. Per the germline V gene, CDR1 is SNHLY and CDR2 is FYNNEI. The sample is drawn from a study of blood T cell repertoires in COVID-19. The protocol was immunoSEQ multiplex PCR, while the TCRdb copy is restricted to in-frame clones and leaves out a portion. The table includes approximately 350,000 clones, roughly 84% detected once. The sequencing input was PBMCs or T cells enriched from blood (not recorded which). The chain links TRBV2 to TRBJ2-7; unclear D gene. The TCR sequence derives from a woman in her twenties or thirties who had recovered from COVID-19. The chain's CDR3 is CASANYEQYF. CDR3 coding DNA: TGTGCCAGCGCTAACTACGAGCAGTACTTC. Full variable domain (rest looked up from reference TRBV2 and TRBJ2-7): EPEVTQTPSHQVTQMGQEVILRCVPISNHLYFYWYRQILGQKVEFLVSFYNNEISEKSEIFDDQFSVERPDGSNFTLKIRSTKLEDSAMYFCASANYEQYFGPGTRLTVT.